This T cell receptor (beta chain) was obtained from a study of OX40 agonist ivuxolimab in advanced cancers. About the research overall: Having had anti-PD-1, anti-PD-L1 or anti-CTLA-4 therapy before was allowed, and over 35% had some. Study results and limitations: On average, a greater number of expanded clones characterised CD8+ T cells relative to CD4+. Clones of CD4+ and CD8+ blood T cells grew by week 6 at doses of 0.1 to 3.0 mg/kg.

The CDR3 contains 14 residues. The trim removed 5 bases at V and 10 bases at J, leaving 7 bases unmatched. CDR1 is MNHEY and CDR2 is SMNVEV in the germline V gene (reference sequence). Sequenced by immunoSEQ multiplex PCR; TCRdb stores in-frame clones only, minus some. The sample contains about 79,000 clones, over 75% of which appear only once. As for this clone: What it recognizes is unknown.

The source material was CD4+ or CD8+ T cells sorted from blood, sampled in a trial of the OX40 agonist ivuxolimab. The chain links TRBV27 to TRBJ1-6; 8 bases match TRBD1. The receptor was isolated from an adult with an advanced solid tumor such as melanoma, head and neck, liver or kidney cancer. The CDR3, as DNA: TGTGCCAGCAGTAAAGGACAGGGAGGCTCACCCCTCCACTTT. This gives the protein CASSKGQGGSPLHF.